Presented here are 22 T cell receptor beta chains from one specimen sequenced in a study of cytomegalovirus exposure and HLA in healthy donors. Primers included in the PCR were 60 Vbeta and 13 Jbeta primers. The table came from immunoSEQ multiplex PCR; TCRdb's copy has only in-frame clones and leaves some out. The repertoire holds about 140,000 clones, approximately 80% seen once, with less than 2% in the top ten. The sequenced material came from PBMCs. These receptors all come from a middle-aged man in good health and CMV-seronegative.

This sequence joins TRBV25-1 and TRBJ2-5, with 11 bases matching TRBD2. The V and J ends lost 3 bases and 8 bases, in that order; junction bases with no gene match: 2. The CDR3 extends over 13 amino acids. Germline loops: CDR1 MGHDK, CDR2 SYGVNS. This CDR3 is CASSETSGVTQYF. CDR3 in DNA: TGTGCCAGCAGTGAGACTAGCGGGGTAACCCAGTACTTC.

Only a few counts were recorded for this clone. The chain has TRBV19 and TRBJ2-5; 9 bases fit TRBD1. Germline CDR1 LNHDA, CDR2 SQIVND (reference sequence). Trimming at V came to 3 bases and at J to 0 bases, leaving 2 bases not matched to a gene. The CDR3 length is 15 residues. CDR3 in DNA: TGTGCCAGTAGTATGGGGGACAGGGACCAAGAGACCCAGTACTTC. It is translated as CASSMGDRDQETQYF.

The rearrangement uses TRBV19 and TRBJ2-2; a possible D gene is TRBD1 (6 bases). The CDR3 covers 12 residues. Between the trimmed V and J ends, which lost 8 bases and 3 bases, there was a span of 7 bases. The germline V gene encodes CDR1 LNHDA and CDR2 SQIVND (reference sequence). The CDR3 protein is CASRTDTGELFF. In DNA, the CDR3 is TGTGCCAGTCGGACAGACACCGGGGAGCTGTTTTTT.

V usage is TRBV19 and J usage is TRBJ2-1; 8 positions match TRBD2. Trimming took 3 bases from V and 8 from J; bases not matched to a gene: 9. Germline lookup yields CDR1 LNHDA and CDR2 SQIVND (reference sequence). There are 15 residues in the CDR3. The CDR3 DNA sequence: TGTGCCAGTAGTATTGGAAGCGGGAGTGCGGATGAGCAGTTCTTC. Its protein is CASSIGSGSADEQFF. Based on the CDR3 plus reference TRBV19 and TRBJ2-1, the full variable domain is DGGITQSPKYLFRKEGQNVTLSCEQNLNHDAMYWYRQDPGQGLRLIYYSQIVNDFQKGDIAEGYSVSREKKESFPLTVTSAQKNPTAFYLCASSIGSGSADEQFFGPGTRLTVL.

J is TRBJ2-6 and V is TRBV6-1, with D maybe TRBD1 (6 bases). The germline CDR1 and CDR2 sequences are MNHNS and SASEGT. This CDR3 comprises 15 residues. The V end was cut by 7 bases, the J end by 2 bases, with 12 bases between. Here the CDR3 reads CASIIQGAGANVLTF. The CDR3 nucleotides read TGTGCCAGCATCATACAGGGAGCTGGGGCCAACGTCCTGACTTTC.

As concerns this clone: The junction and the germline gene differ at one end; a read error may be behind it. The chain uses TRBV30 and TRBJ1-2, with 7 bases fitting TRBD1. Looked up from germline, CDR1 is GTSNPN and CDR2 is SVGIG (reference sequence). The CDR3 contains 16 residues. CDR3 sequence: CTWRRVRGAQTYGYTF. The DNA for the CDR3 is TGTACCTGGCGTCGTGTCAGGGGGGCTCAGACCTATGGCTACACCTTC.

This chain connects TRBV27 to TRBJ1-5; weak D call: TRBD1 (6 bases). V dropped 5 bases and J dropped 2 bases, with 13 bases sitting between them. Germline lookup yields CDR1 MNHEY and CDR2 SMNVEV (reference sequence). The length of the CDR3 is 15 residues. The CDR3 bases are TGTGCCAGCAGTGTAGGGGGTCTGGGCAATCAGCCCCAGCATTTT. This sequence encodes CASSVGGLGNQPQHF.

The V call is TRBV5-5, the J call TRBJ1-1; D ambiguous. The CDR3 is 13 residues long. Germline CDR1 SGHKS, CDR2 YYEKEE (reference sequence). V was pared by 0 bases and J by 5 bases, with 8 bases between. CDR3 sequence (DNA): TGTGCCAGCAGCTTGGCCGTGAGTACTGAAGCTTTCTTT. This codes for CASSLAVSTEAFF.

J is TRBJ2-5 and V is TRBV5-1, with 10 nucleotides matching TRBD2. Trimming cost V 0 bases and J 2 bases; bases outside gene matches: 10. The CDR3 has 18 residues. Looked up from germline, CDR1 is SGHRS and CDR2 is YFSETQ. CDR3 sequence: CASSLDVGTSGKQETQYF. For the CDR3, the DNA is TGCGCCAGCAGCTTGGATGTGGGTACTAGCGGGAAACAAGAGACCCAGTACTTC.

The V gene is TRBV6-5, the J gene TRBJ2-1; D possibly corresponds to TRBD1 (5 bases). CDR1 and CDR2 from the germline V gene are MNHEY and SVGAGI. This CDR3 comprises 15 residues. With 5 bases removed from V and 0 bases from J, the gap between germline ends came to 11 bases. CDR3 in amino acids: CASSPRQNSYNEQFF. Here the CDR3 DNA reads TGTGCCAGCAGTCCGCGACAGAACTCCTACAATGAGCAGTTCTTC.

This clone has just a few counts. V and J are TRBV7-9 and TRBJ2-3, with 8 bases lining up with TRBD2. CDR3 length equals 18 residues. Looked up from germline, CDR1 is SEHNR and CDR2 is FQNEAQ (reference sequence). V shed 4 bases and J 4 bases; nucleotides not matched to a gene: 16. The chain's CDR3 is CASSSGLAGRVSADTQYF. CDR3 sequence (DNA): TGTGCCAGCAGCTCTGGATTAGCGGGGCGGGTTTCCGCAGATACGCAGTATTTT.

V and J are TRBV19 and TRBJ1-5, with 7 nucleotides matching TRBD1. V trimming: 9 bases; J trimming: 2 bases; junction bases outside the gene matches: 7. The CDR3 loop spans 14 amino acids. Looked up from germline, CDR1 is LNHDA and CDR2 is SQIVND (reference sequence). CDR3 in DNA: TGTGCCAGCAGAGGGACAGATGGCAATCAGCCCCAGCATTTT. Translating it yields CASRGTDGNQPQHF.

This chain links TRBV5-5 with TRBJ2-1; the D gene is possibly TRBD2 (6 bases). Trimming shortened V by 6 bases and J by 7 bases, and 26 bases separated the two germline ends. CDR1 and CDR2 (germline): SGHKS, YYEKEE (reference sequence). The CDR3 length is 17 residues. CDR3 amino acids: CASIATWYTGVTNEQFF. The CDR3 bases are TGTGCCAGCATCGCAACCTGGTACACGGGAGTAACGAATGAGCAGTTCTTC.

The J gene is TRBJ2-7, the V gene TRBV7-9; TRBD2 might be the D (7 bases). CDR1 and CDR2 from the germline V gene are SEHNR and FQNEAQ (reference sequence). The germline V and J ends were trimmed by 7 bases and 0 bases, with 16 bases remaining between them. CDR3 length equals 15 residues. CDR3 sequence: CASIGRGRPSYEQYF. DNA of the CDR3: TGTGCCAGCATTGGGAGGGGGAGGCCCTCCTACGAGCAGTACTTC.

The chain uses TRBV5-6 and TRBJ2-3; 14 bases align to TRBD2. The CDR3 extends over 17 amino acids. V gave up 0 bases and J gave up 5 bases; unmatched junction bases: 5. In germline, CDR1 is SGHDT, CDR2 YYEEEE. CDR3 residues: CASSLGGLAGVGDTQYF. The CDR3 region has the DNA TGTGCCAGCAGCTTGGGGGGACTAGCGGGGGTTGGAGATACGCAGTATTTT. Full variable domain (remainder filled in from reference TRBV5-6 and TRBJ2-3): DAGVTQSPTHLIKTRGQQVTLRCSPKSGHDTVSWYQQALGQGPQFIFQYYEEEERQRGNFPDRFSGHQFPNYSSELNVNALLLGDSALYLCASSLGGLAGVGDTQYFGPGTRLTVL.

The chain links TRBV19 to TRBJ2-1; 7 nucleotides align to TRBD1. This CDR3 is built from 15 residues. Germline values: CDR1 LNHDA, CDR2 SQIVND (reference sequence). V lost 5 bases and J lost 0; bases outside the gene matches: 4. CDR3 region: CASSPTGSSYNEQFF. In nucleotides, the CDR3 is TGTGCCAGTAGTCCGACAGGGAGCTCCTACAATGAGCAGTTCTTC. Together with reference TRBV19 and TRBJ2-1, the CDR3 gives the full variable domain: DGGITQSPKYLFRKEGQNVTLSCEQNLNHDAMYWYRQDPGQGLRLIYYSQIVNDFQKGDIAEGYSVSREKKESFPLTVTSAQKNPTAFYLCASSPTGSSYNEQFFGPGTRLTVL.

This rearrangement joins TRBV7-9 to TRBJ2-3; D ambiguous. With 5 bases removed from V and 1 base from J, the gap between germline ends came to 4 bases. Per germline, CDR1 SEHNR and CDR2 FQNEAQ (reference sequence). This CDR3 has 12 amino acids. The CDR3 DNA sequence: TGTGCCAGCAGCCAGGGCACAGATACGCAGTATTTT. Translating it yields CASSQGTDTQYF.

The chain uses TRBV9 and TRBJ2-1; a weak D match, TRBD1 (7 bases). CDR1 and CDR2 from the germline V gene are SGDLS and YYNGEE. Trimming left V 3 bases short and J 4 bases short, with 17 bases between. There are 16 residues in the CDR3. The CDR3 nucleotides read TGTGCCAGCAGCGAGGAGGGGGACAGCCTTTACAATGAGCAGTTCTTC. Its protein is CASSEEGDSLYNEQFF.

J is TRBJ2-3 and V is TRBV28; TRBD2 might be the D (6 bases). The CDR3 is 13 amino acids. Trimming shortened V by 6 bases and J by 1 base, and 8 bases separated the two germline ends. Germline assignment: CDR1 MDHEN and CDR2 SYDVKM. The chain's CDR3 is CASRPGGTDTQYF. The CDR3 bases are TGTGCCAGCAGACCGGGGGGCACAGATACGCAGTATTTT.

V usage is TRBV30 and J usage is TRBJ2-7; 10 bases match TRBD2. The CDR3 contains 13 residues. The germline gives CDR1 GTSNPN, CDR2 SVGIG (reference sequence). With V trimmed by 5 bases and J by 6 bases, 7 bases remained unmatched. This CDR3 is CAWGTGTSVEQYF. CDR3 DNA sequence: TGTGCCTGGGGAACCGGGACTAGCGTCGAGCAGTACTTC.

The V call is TRBV7-3, the J call TRBJ2-2, with TRBD1 matching over 9 bases. In germline, CDR1 is SGHTA, CDR2 FQGTGA. Trimming cost V 5 bases and J 6 bases; bases outside gene matches: 4. The CDR3 totals 14 residues. The CDR3 loop is CASSRDRDAGELFF. The CDR3 DNA reads TGTGCCAGCAGCCGGGACAGGGACGCCGGGGAGCTGTTTTTT.

The rearrangement links TRBV28 to TRBJ1-2; D might be TRBD1 (5 bases). Germline V gene sequence: CDR1 MDHEN, CDR2 SYDVKM. The CDR3 runs to 17 residues. V was shortened by 6 bases and J by 1 base, with 21 bases between the two germline ends. DNA for the CDR3: TGTGCCAGCAGCAACCAAAGGTTCAGGGAGGGTAACTATGGCTACACCTTC. Translated, it gives CASSNQRFREGNYGYTF.